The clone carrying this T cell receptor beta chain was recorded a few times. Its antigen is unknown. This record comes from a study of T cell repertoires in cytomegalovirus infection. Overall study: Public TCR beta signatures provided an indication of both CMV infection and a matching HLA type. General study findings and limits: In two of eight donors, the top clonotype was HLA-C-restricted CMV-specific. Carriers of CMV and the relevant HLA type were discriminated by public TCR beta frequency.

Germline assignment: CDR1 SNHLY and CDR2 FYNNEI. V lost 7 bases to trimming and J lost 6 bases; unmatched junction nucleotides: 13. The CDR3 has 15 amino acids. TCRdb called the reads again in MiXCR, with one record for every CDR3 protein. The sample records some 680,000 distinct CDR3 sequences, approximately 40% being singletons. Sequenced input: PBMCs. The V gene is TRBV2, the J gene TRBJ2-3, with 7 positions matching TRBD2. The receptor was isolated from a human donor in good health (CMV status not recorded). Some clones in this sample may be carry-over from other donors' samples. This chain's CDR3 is CASKTSRMGPDTQYF. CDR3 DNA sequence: TGTGCCAGCAAGACTAGCCGAATGGGGCCGGATACGCAGTATTTT.